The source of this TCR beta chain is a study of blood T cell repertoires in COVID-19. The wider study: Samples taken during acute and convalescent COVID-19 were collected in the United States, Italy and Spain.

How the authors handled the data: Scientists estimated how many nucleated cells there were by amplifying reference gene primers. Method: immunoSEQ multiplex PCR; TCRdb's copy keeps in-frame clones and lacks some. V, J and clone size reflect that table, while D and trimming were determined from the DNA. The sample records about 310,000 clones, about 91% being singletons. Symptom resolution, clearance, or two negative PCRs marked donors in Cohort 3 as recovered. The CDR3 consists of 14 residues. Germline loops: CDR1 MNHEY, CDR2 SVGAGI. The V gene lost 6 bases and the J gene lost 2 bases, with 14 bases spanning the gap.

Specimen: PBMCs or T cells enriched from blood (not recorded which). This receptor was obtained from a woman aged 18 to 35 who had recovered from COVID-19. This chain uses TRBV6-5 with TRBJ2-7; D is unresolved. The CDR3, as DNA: TGTGCCAGCAGCCCCGGTAACCTAGCCTACGAGCAGTACTTC. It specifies CASSPGNLAYEQYF.